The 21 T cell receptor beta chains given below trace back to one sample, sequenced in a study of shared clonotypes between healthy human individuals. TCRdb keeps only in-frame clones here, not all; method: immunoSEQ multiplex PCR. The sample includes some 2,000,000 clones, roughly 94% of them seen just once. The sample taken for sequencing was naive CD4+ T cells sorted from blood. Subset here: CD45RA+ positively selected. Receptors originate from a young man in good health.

The CDR3 DNA reads TGTGCCTGGTCTAGGAAACAGGGGGATGAAAAACTGTTTTTT. It specifies CAWSRKQGDEKLFF. The V call is TRBV30, the J call TRBJ1-4, with 8 nucleotides matching TRBD1. Trimming at V came to 5 bases and at J to 6 bases, leaving 8 bases not matched to a gene. Germline V gene data show CDR1 as GTSNPN and CDR2 as SVGIG (reference sequence). This CDR3 has 14 amino acids. The whole variable domain, filled in from reference TRBV30 and TRBJ1-4, reads SQTIHQWPATLVQPVGSPLSLECTVEGTSNPNLYWYRQAAGRGLQLLFYSVGIGQISSEVPQNLSASRPQDRQFILSSKKLLLSDSGFYLCAWSRKQGDEKLFFGSGTQLSVL.

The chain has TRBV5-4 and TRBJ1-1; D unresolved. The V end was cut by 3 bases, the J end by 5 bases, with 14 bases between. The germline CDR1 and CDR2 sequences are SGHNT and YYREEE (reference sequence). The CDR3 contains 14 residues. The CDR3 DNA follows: TGTGCCAGCAGCTCCTTTCCCCTGGGGACTGAAGCTTTCTTT. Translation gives CASSSFPLGTEAFF.

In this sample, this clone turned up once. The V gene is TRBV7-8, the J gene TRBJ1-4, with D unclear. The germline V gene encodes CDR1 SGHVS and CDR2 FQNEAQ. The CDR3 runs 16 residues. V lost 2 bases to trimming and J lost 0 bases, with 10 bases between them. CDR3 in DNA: TGTGCCAGCAGCTTAAACGGGTTAACAACTAATGAAAAACTGTTTTTT. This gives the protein CASSLNGLTTNEKLFF.

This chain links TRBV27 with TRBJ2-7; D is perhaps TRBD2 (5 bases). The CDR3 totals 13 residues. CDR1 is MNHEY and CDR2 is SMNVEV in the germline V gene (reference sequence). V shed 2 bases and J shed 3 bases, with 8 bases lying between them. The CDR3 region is CASSLSGNYEQYF. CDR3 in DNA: TGTGCCAGCAGTTTAAGCGGAAACTACGAGCAGTACTTC.

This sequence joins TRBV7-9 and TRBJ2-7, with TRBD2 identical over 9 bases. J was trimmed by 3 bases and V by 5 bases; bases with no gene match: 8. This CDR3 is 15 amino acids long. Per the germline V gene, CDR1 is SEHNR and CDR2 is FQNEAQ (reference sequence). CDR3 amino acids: CASSRPSGNLYEQYF. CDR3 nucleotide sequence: TGTGCCAGCAGCCGTCCTAGCGGGAACCTCTACGAGCAGTACTTC.

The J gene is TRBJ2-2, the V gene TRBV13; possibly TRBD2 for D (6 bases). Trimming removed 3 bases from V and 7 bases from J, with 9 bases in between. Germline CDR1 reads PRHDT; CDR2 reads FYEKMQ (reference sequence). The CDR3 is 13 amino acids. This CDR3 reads CASSFSGVGELFF. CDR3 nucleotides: TGTGCCAGCAGCTTTTCGGGGGTCGGGGAGCTGTTTTTT.

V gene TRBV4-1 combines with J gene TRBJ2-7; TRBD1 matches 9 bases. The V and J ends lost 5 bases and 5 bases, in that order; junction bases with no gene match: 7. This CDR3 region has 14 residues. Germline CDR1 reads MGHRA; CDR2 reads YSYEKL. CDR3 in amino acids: CASSTQGARDEQYF. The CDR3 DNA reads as TGCGCCAGCAGCACACAGGGGGCGCGCGACGAGCAGTACTTC.

The chain's CDR3 is CASSLRRGGRNEQYF. In DNA form, the CDR3 reads TGTGCCAGCAGTTTACGGCGGGGGGGTAGGAACGAGCAGTACTTC. The chain has TRBV28 and TRBJ2-7, with TRBD2 identical over 9 bases. The CDR3 is 15 amino acids. The junction had 7 bases not matched to a gene; V was cut back by 2 bases and J by 5 bases. Germline lookup yields CDR1 MDHEN and CDR2 SYDVKM.

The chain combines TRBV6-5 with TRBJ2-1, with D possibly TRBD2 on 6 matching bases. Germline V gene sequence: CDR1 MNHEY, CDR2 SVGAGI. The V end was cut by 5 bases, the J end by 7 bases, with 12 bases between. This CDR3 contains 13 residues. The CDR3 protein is CASSHAGSNEQFF. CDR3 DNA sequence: TGTGCCAGCAGTCATGCGGGGTCAAATGAGCAGTTCTTC.

The CDR3 DNA sequence: TGTGCCAGCAGCTCACAGGGGGCGTTAGGAGAGACCCAGTACTTC. Protein product: CASSSQGALGETQYF. This chain connects TRBV11-3 to TRBJ2-5, with 9 positions matching TRBD1. Germline CDR1 reads SGHNT; CDR2 reads YENEEA. The CDR3 has 15 amino acids. Trimming at V came to 4 bases and at J to 4 bases, leaving 7 bases not matched to a gene.

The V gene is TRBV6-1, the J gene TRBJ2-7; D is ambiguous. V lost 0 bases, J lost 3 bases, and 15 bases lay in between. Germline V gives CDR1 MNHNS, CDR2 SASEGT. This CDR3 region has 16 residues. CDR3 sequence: CASSEAHASLYYEQYF. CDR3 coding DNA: TGTGCCAGCAGTGAAGCGCATGCCAGCTTATACTACGAGCAGTACTTC.

The CDR3 DNA is TGTGCCAGCAGCTCGGGGACATCTGGGGAGCTGTTTTTT. Residues: CASSSGTSGELFF. This chain connects TRBV7-2 to TRBJ2-2, with D possibly being TRBD1 (6 bases). V dropped 4 bases and J dropped 8 bases, with 11 bases sitting between them. This CDR3 contains 13 residues. Germline CDR1 SGHTA, CDR2 FQGNSA.

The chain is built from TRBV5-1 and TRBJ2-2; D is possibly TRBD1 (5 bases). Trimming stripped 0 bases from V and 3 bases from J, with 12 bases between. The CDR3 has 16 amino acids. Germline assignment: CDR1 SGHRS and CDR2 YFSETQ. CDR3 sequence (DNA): TGCGCCAGCAGCTTGGCCTCTCCCAGGGACACCGGGGAGCTGTTTTTT. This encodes CASSLASPRDTGELFF. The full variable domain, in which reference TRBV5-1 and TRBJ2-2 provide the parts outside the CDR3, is KAGVTQTPRYLIKTRGQQVTLSCSPISGHRSVSWYQQTPGQGLQFLFEYFSETQRNKGNFPGRFSGRQFSNSRSEMNVSTLELGDSALYLCASSLASPRDTGELFFGEGSRLTVL.

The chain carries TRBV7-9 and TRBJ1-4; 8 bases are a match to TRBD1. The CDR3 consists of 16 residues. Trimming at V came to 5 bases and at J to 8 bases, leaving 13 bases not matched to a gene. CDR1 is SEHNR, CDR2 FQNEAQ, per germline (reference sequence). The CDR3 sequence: CASSHRRTGKGEKLFF. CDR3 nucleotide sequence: TGTGCCAGCAGCCACCGGCGGACAGGGAAAGGCGAAAAACTGTTTTTT. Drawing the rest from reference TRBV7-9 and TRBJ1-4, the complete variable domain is DTGVSQNPRHKITKRGQNVTFRCDPISEHNRLYWYRQTLGQGPEFLTYFQNEAQLEKSRLLSDRFSAERPKGSFSTLEIQRTEQGDSAMYLCASSHRRTGKGEKLFFGSGTQLSVL.

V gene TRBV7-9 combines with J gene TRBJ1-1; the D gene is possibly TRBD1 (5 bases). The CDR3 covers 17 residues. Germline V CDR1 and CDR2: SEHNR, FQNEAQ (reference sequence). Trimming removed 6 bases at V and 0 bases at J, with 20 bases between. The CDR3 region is CASSSGQGSSLNTEAFF. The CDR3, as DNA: TGTGCCAGCAGTTCCGGGCAGGGTTCGTCTCTGAACACTGAAGCTTTCTTT.

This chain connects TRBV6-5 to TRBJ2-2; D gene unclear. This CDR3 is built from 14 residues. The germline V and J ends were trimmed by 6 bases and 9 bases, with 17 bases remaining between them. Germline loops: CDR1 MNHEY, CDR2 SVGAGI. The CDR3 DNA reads TGTGCCAGCAGCTCCCCCTCGGAGTACCGGGAGCTGTTTTTT. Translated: CASSSPSEYRELFF.

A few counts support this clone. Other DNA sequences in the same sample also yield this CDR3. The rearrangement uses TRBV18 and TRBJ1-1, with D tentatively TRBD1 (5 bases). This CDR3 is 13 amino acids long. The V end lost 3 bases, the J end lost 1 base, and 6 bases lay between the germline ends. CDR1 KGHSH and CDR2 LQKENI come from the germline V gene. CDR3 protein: CASSPGGNTEAFF. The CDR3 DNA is TGTGCCAGCTCACCGGGGGGGAACACTGAAGCTTTCTTT.

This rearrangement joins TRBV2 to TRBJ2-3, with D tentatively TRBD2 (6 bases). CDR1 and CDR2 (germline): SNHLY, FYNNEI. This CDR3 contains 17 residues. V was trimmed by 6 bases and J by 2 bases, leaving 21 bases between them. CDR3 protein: CASSRRISTGVTDTQYF. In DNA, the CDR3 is TGTGCCAGCAGCCGAAGAATAAGCACGGGGGTCACAGATACGCAGTATTTT.

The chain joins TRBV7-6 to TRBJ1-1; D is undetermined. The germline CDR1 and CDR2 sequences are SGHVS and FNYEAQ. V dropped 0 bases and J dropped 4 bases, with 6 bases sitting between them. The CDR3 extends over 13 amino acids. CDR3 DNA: TGTGCCAGCAGCTTAGCAGGGCCCACTGAAGCTTTCTTT. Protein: CASSLAGPTEAFF.

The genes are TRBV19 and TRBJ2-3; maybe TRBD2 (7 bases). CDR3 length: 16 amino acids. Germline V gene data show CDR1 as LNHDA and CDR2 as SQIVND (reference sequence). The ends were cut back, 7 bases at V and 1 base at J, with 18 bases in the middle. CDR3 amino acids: CASTDGGQVGTDTQYF. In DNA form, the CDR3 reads TGTGCCAGTACTGACGGGGGGCAGGTGGGCACAGATACGCAGTATTTT.

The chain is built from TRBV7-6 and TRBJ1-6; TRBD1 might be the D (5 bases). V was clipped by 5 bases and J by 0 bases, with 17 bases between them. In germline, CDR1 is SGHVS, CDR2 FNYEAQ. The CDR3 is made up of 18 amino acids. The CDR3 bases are TGTGCCAGCAGCGGCAGTTACAGGAGGGTCTCCTATAATTCACCCCTCCACTTT. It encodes CASSGSYRRVSYNSPLHF.